The 22 T cell receptor beta chains below all came from one sample that was sequenced in a study of T cells in Graves' hyperthyroidism and ophthalmopathy. RNA transcripts gave rise to amplified TCR beta CDR3 regions. HTBI primers were used for first-round RT-PCR of the TCR CDR3. TCRdb redid the calling of the multiplex PCR reads with MiXCR, one entry per CDR3 protein. The top ten hold 15% to 20% of the sample, which has 480,000 or so distinct CDR3 sequences, approximately 15% seen once. Sequenced input: blood. The receptors stem from a woman aged 18-29 years with Graves' hyperthyroidism.

This clonotype was picked up many times. V is TRBV4-1 and J is TRBJ2-1, with 7 bases that match TRBD2. Trimming removed 0 bases from V and 4 bases from J; junction bases left unmatched: 9. The germline gives CDR1 MGHRA, CDR2 YSYEKL. The CDR3 totals 17 residues. The CDR3 bases are TGCGCCAGCAGCCAAGAGGGGGGGACCCCACCATACAATGAGCAGTTCTTC. Translated: CASSQEGGTPPYNEQFF.

Concerning this clonotype itself: A much larger clonotype is one base distant, so this may be a read error. V gene TRBV28 combines with J gene TRBJ2-3; D is perhaps TRBD2 (5 bases). The CDR3 runs to 12 residues. CDR1 is MDHEN and CDR2 is SYDVKM in the germline V gene. Between the trimmed V and J ends, which lost 7 bases and 8 bases, there was a span of 13 bases. DNA for the CDR3: TGTGCCAGCATCCATACCCGGGGTACGCAGTATTTT. Translation: CASIHTRGTQYF.

This clonotype was observed at least ten times. The chain has TRBV7-8 and TRBJ2-2; 9 nucleotides match TRBD2. Germline V gives CDR1 SGHVS, CDR2 FQNEAQ. V was clipped by 4 bases and J by 7 bases; unmatched bases: 10. This CDR3 has 16 amino acids. The DNA of the CDR3 is TGTGCCAGCAGCTCCCTAGCGGGACCTCCATTCGGGGAGCTGTTTTTT. This encodes CASSSLAGPPFGELFF. The full variable domain, in which reference TRBV7-8 and TRBJ2-2 provide the parts outside the CDR3, is GAGVSQSPRYKVAKRGQDVALRCDPISGHVSLFWYQQALGQGPEFLTYFQNEAQLDKSGLPSDRFFAERPEGSVSTLKIQRTQQEDSAVYLCASSSLAGPPFGELFFGEGSRLTVL.

This clonotype has just a few counts. The genes are TRBV6-1 and TRBJ1-2, with D perhaps matching TRBD1 (5 bases). Per germline, CDR1 MNHNS and CDR2 SASEGT. Trimming took off 10 bases at V and 3 bases at J, with 15 bases between the two ends. This CDR3 has 13 residues. CDR3 loop: CATHRDVDYGYTF. The CDR3 DNA reads as TGTGCCACTCACCGGGACGTAGACTATGGCTACACCTTC.

This sequence joins TRBV24-1 and TRBJ1-5, with a tentative D call TRBD1 (5 bases). CDR1 and CDR2 from the germline V gene are KGHDR and SFDVKD. V was pared by 0 bases and J by 0 bases, with 14 bases between. The CDR3 spans 18 residues. The CDR3 coding sequence is TGTGCCACCAGTGATTTGAAGGGGAGCAGCCATAGCAATCAGCCCCAGCATTTT. Protein: CATSDLKGSSHSNQPQHF.

This clonotype came up many times. This rearrangement joins TRBV10-1 to TRBJ2-7, with a possible D match to TRBD2 (6 bases). Germline CDR1 reads WNHNN; CDR2 reads SYGVQD (reference sequence). This CDR3 has 14 residues. V was pared by 7 bases and J by 0 bases, with 13 bases between. CDR3 region: CASTDKTSSYEQYF. CDR3 bases: TGCGCCAGCACCGATAAGACTAGCTCCTACGAGCAGTACTTC.

This clonotype was detected many times. This chain uses TRBV6-1 with TRBJ1-2; TRBD1 aligns across 7 bases. The V and J ends lost 8 bases and 5 bases, in that order; junction bases with no gene match: 5. Germline V lookup: CDR1 MNHNS, CDR2 SASEGT. CDR3 length: 12 amino acids. The CDR3 bases are TGTGCCAGCTCCATCAGGGGGTATGGCTACACCTTC. It encodes CASSIRGYGYTF.

The J gene is TRBJ2-1, the V gene TRBV7-3, with 9 bases matching TRBD2. CDR3 length equals 15 residues. CDR1 SGHTA and CDR2 FQGTGA come from the germline V gene. Trimming removed 3 bases from V and 9 bases from J; junction bases left unmatched: 9. CDR3 amino acids: CASSLTSGSITEQFF. The CDR3 bases are TGTGCCAGCAGCTTGACTAGCGGTAGCATAACTGAGCAGTTCTTC. Full variable domain (outside the CDR3, taken from reference TRBV7-3 and TRBJ2-1): GAGVSQTPSNKVTEKGKYVELRCDPISGHTALYWYRQSLGQGPEFLIYFQGTGAADDSGLPNDRFFAVRPEGSVSTLKIQRTERGDSAVYLCASSLTSGSITEQFFGPGTRLTVL.

This clonotype appeared a few times. The CDR3 region is CSVPDRGLETQYF. The CDR3 region has the DNA TGCAGCGTCCCGGACAGGGGGCTCGAGACCCAGTACTTC. The V gene is TRBV29-1, the J gene TRBJ2-5; 11 bases agree with TRBD1. The CDR3 loop spans 13 amino acids. Losses at the gene ends were 6 bases for V and 5 bases for J; bases not matched to a gene: 5. Germline loops: CDR1 SQVTM, CDR2 ANQGSEA.

This clonotype turned up a few times. The chain recombines TRBV9 with TRBJ2-1; 12 nucleotides align to TRBD2. CDR1 and CDR2 from the germline V gene are SGDLS and YYNGEE. The CDR3 length is 15 residues. Trimming took 3 bases from V and 7 from J; bases not matched to a gene: 5. The CDR3 region is CASSGTSGRWNEQFF. The DNA of the CDR3 is TGTGCCAGCAGCGGAACTAGCGGGAGGTGGAATGAGCAGTTCTTC.

This clonotype was seen many times. The genes are TRBV4-1 and TRBJ1-2, with 8 bases identical to TRBD1. This CDR3 is built from 16 residues. CDR1 and CDR2 (germline): MGHRA, YSYEKL. The V gene end was trimmed by 1 base and the J gene end by 4 bases; junction bases not matched to a gene: 8. The CDR3 loop is CASSQGQGAGSYGYTF. The CDR3 DNA is TGCGCCAGCAGCCAAGGGCAGGGGGCAGGTAGCTATGGCTACACCTTC.

This clonotype was observed at least ten times. The chain links TRBV6-5 to TRBJ1-1; possibly TRBD1 for D (5 bases). V was pared by 5 bases and J by 4 bases, with 14 bases between. This CDR3 comprises 14 residues. CDR1 is MNHEY, CDR2 SVGAGI, per germline. As DNA, the CDR3 is TGTGCCAGCAGTCCTCCGGGGGGAGGCACTGAAGCTTTCTTT. Protein: CASSPPGGGTEAFF.

This clonotype was seen ten or more times. This chain links TRBV7-3 with TRBJ2-2, with unresolved D. The CDR3 runs to 14 residues. In germline, CDR1 is SGHTA, CDR2 FQGTGA. Trimming took off 5 bases at V and 7 bases at J, with 14 bases between the two ends. CDR3 sequence reads: CASSASLGLGELFF. CDR3 coding DNA: TGTGCCAGCAGCGCCTCCTTAGGGCTCGGGGAGCTGTTTTTT. The whole variable domain, filled in from reference TRBV7-3 and TRBJ2-2, reads GAGVSQTPSNKVTEKGKYVELRCDPISGHTALYWYRQSLGQGPEFLIYFQGTGAADDSGLPNDRFFAVRPEGSVSTLKIQRTERGDSAVYLCASSASLGLGELFFGEGSRLTVL.

The genes are TRBV20-1 and TRBJ1-2; possible D gene TRBD1, 5 bases. CDR1 is DFQATT and CDR2 is SNEGSKA in the germline V gene (reference sequence). The CDR3 spans 14 residues. Trimming shortened V by 4 bases and J by 7 bases, and 19 bases separated the two germline ends. This chain's CDR3 is CSATRSGGVSGYTF. CDR3 DNA: TGCAGTGCTACTCGGTCCGGAGGGGTCTCTGGCTACACCTTC.

In its sample, this clonotype was seen many times. V gene TRBV7-9 combines with J gene TRBJ1-4; no reliable D call. Trimming cost V 3 bases and J 4 bases, with 15 bases left between them. This CDR3 is built from 16 residues. Germline V gene sequence: CDR1 SEHNR, CDR2 FQNEAQ (reference sequence). This chain's CDR3 is CASSFPGRVGNEKLFF. The CDR3 nucleotides are TGTGCCAGCAGCTTCCCGGGAAGAGTTGGTAATGAAAAACTGTTTTTT.

This clonotype was found many times. The rearrangement uses TRBV12-3 or TRBV12-4 and TRBJ1-2; no clear D gene. The V end lost 3 bases, the J end lost 4 bases, and 12 bases lay between the germline ends. This CDR3 region has 14 residues. The CDR3 reads CASSLFLVGYGYTF. The CDR3 DNA reads TGTGCCAGCAGTTTGTTCTTGGTGGGCTATGGCTACACCTTC.

The rearrangement joins TRBV5-6 to TRBJ2-2; D remains ambiguous. The CDR3 is 16 residues long. Germline-derived CDR1 and CDR2 are SGHDT and YYEEEE. Trimming shortened V by 0 bases and J by 0 bases, and 9 bases separated the two germline ends. CDR3 sequence: CASSLASLSNTGELFF. CDR3 nucleotides: TGTGCCAGCAGCTTGGCGTCACTATCGAACACCGGGGAGCTGTTTTTT. Looking up the rest from reference TRBV5-6 and TRBJ2-2 gives the full variable domain: DAGVTQSPTHLIKTRGQQVTLRCSPKSGHDTVSWYQQALGQGPQFIFQYYEEEERQRGNFPDRFSGHQFPNYSSELNVNALLLGDSALYLCASSLASLSNTGELFFGEGSRLTVL.

In its sample, this clonotype was seen many times. V gene TRBV11-2 combines with J gene TRBJ1-5, with D tentatively TRBD1 (5 bases). The germline V gene has CDR1 SGHAT and CDR2 FQNNGV. Trimming took 1 base from V and 4 from J, leaving 8 bases between them. There are 14 residues in the CDR3. The CDR3 DNA follows: TGTGCCAGCAGCTTAGGGGGACGGAATCAGCCCCAGCATTTT. Encoded protein: CASSLGGRNQPQHF.

This clonotype was seen many times. The V and J genes are TRBV7-2 and TRBJ1-1, with D unresolved. Germline V gene data show CDR1 as SGHTA and CDR2 as FQGNSA. V dropped 5 bases and J dropped 5 bases, with 9 bases sitting between them. The CDR3 covers 12 residues. CDR3 amino acids: CASSPLRTEAFF. CDR3 bases: TGTGCCAGCAGCCCCCTTAGGACTGAAGCTTTCTTT.

V and J are TRBV6-1 and TRBJ2-2; 7 bases are shared with TRBD2. This CDR3 is built from 16 residues. Trimming at V came to 7 bases and at J to 5 bases, leaving 13 bases not matched to a gene. The germline V gene has CDR1 MNHNS and CDR2 SASEGT. CDR3 in DNA: TGTGCCAGCATCCCGTCGGGGGGAGAGAGTACCGGGGAGCTGTTTTTT. Residues: CASIPSGGESTGELFF.

In its sample, this clonotype was seen many times. The chain links TRBV7-3 to TRBJ2-2; TRBD2 might be the D (5 bases). The CDR3 sequence is 13 residues long. Germline V gene data show CDR1 as SGHTA and CDR2 as FQGTGA. Trimming left V 3 bases short and J 6 bases short, with 8 bases between. The CDR3, as DNA: TGTGCCAGCAGCTTCGGACTCTCCGGGGAGCTGTTTTTT. Translation: CASSFGLSGELFF. The variable domain in full, completed from reference TRBV7-3 and TRBJ2-2, reads GAGVSQTPSNKVTEKGKYVELRCDPISGHTALYWYRQSLGQGPEFLIYFQGTGAADDSGLPNDRFFAVRPEGSVSTLKIQRTERGDSAVYLCASSFGLSGELFFGEGSRLTVL.

V and J are TRBV12-3 or TRBV12-4 and TRBJ2-5, with TRBD2 identical over 9 bases. V lost 3 bases to trimming and J lost 5 bases; unmatched junction nucleotides: 10. There are 16 residues in the CDR3. This CDR3 reads CASSLGAGGTHETQYF. Here the CDR3 DNA reads TGTGCCAGCAGTTTGGGAGCGGGAGGTACGCACGAGACCCAGTACTTC.